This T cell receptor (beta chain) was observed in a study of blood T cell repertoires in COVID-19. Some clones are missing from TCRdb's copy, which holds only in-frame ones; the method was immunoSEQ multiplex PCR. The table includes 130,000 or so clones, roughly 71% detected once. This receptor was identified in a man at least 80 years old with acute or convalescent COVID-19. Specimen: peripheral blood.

The CDR3: CASSAGGHKETQYF. CDR3 sequence (DNA): TGTGCCAGCAGCGCAGGGGGTCACAAAGAGACCCAGTACTTC. The chain recombines TRBV7-2 with TRBJ2-5; TRBD1 agrees at 7 bases. The CDR3 spans 14 residues. V was clipped by 5 bases and J by 3 bases; unmatched bases: 6. The germline gives CDR1 SGHTA, CDR2 FQGNSA.